Following are 23 T cell receptor beta chains from one sample sequenced in a study of shared clonotypes between healthy human individuals. Generated by immunoSEQ multiplex PCR, the TCRdb table keeps only in-frame clones and is missing some. Here the sample spans some 2 million clones, just under 95% being singletons. Terminally differentiated effector memory CD45RA+ cells were excluded by CCR7 positive selection of CD45RO-negative cells. Source material: naive CD8+ T cells sorted from blood. The source is a man in his late teens or twenties in good health.

This clone was seen just once. The chain carries TRBV28 and TRBJ2-7; 12 positions agree with TRBD1. CDR1 is MDHEN and CDR2 is SYDVKM in the germline V gene. V shed 5 bases, J shed 6 bases, and the junction held 11 bases outside the gene matches. The CDR3 totals 16 residues. The CDR3 is CASSPVPGQGAGEQYF. The CDR3 DNA follows: TGTGCCAGCAGTCCCGTCCCGGGACAGGGGGCGGGCGAGCAGTACTTC.

The chain links TRBV12-5 to TRBJ1-4; no clear D gene. With 5 bases removed from V and 0 bases from J, the gap between germline ends came to 10 bases. The V gene's germline CDR1 is LGHNT and CDR2 FRNRAP. This CDR3 contains 15 residues. In DNA form, the CDR3 reads TGTGCTAGTGGTCCATGGAAAGCAACTAATGAAAAACTGTTTTTT. Its translation: CASGPWKATNEKLFF.

V and J are TRBV7-9 and TRBJ1-2, with D possibly being TRBD1 (6 bases). Germline V lookup: CDR1 SEHNR, CDR2 FQNEAQ (reference sequence). V was clipped by 2 bases and J by 2 bases, with 9 bases between them. CDR3 length equals 14 residues. CDR3 residues: CASSLYGGNYGYTF. The DNA of the CDR3 is TGTGCCAGCAGCTTATACGGGGGCAACTATGGCTACACCTTC.

The chain employs TRBV10-2 and TRBJ2-7; TRBD1 matches 8 bases. The CDR3 is 18 amino acids. Germline assignment: CDR1 WSHSY and CDR2 SAAADI. Trimming at V came to 1 base and at J to 1 base, leaving 12 bases not matched to a gene. The chain's CDR3 is CASSEWRQGTPLSYEQYF. The CDR3 DNA reads as TGCGCCAGCAGTGAGTGGAGACAGGGGACTCCCCTTTCCTACGAGCAGTACTTC.

The chain employs TRBV4-1 and TRBJ1-1; 7 nucleotides line up with TRBD1. Trimming at V came to 2 bases and at J to 2 bases, leaving 8 bases not matched to a gene. Looked up from germline, CDR1 is MGHRA and CDR2 is YSYEKL. The CDR3 consists of 16 residues. The CDR3 region is CASSQYPTGTNTEAFF. CDR3 nucleotides: TGCGCCAGCAGCCAATATCCGACAGGGACAAACACTGAAGCTTTCTTT.

The J gene is TRBJ2-7, the V gene TRBV6-5; D possibly uses TRBD1 or TRBD2 (5 bases each). Per germline, CDR1 MNHEY and CDR2 SVGAGI. The CDR3 spans 11 residues. V lost 2 bases and J lost 9, with 8 bases in between. Here the CDR3 reads CASSYVGVQYF. In nucleotides, the CDR3 is TGTGCCAGCAGTTACGTGGGGGTGCAGTACTTC.

This chain connects TRBV13 to TRBJ2-3; no clear D gene. Trimming shortened V by 2 bases and J by 4 bases, and 13 bases separated the two germline ends. The CDR3 is 15 amino acids. Germline lookup yields CDR1 PRHDT and CDR2 FYEKMQ (reference sequence). CDR3 amino acids: CASSLILDQADTQYF. CDR3 sequence (DNA): TGTGCCAGCAGCTTAATTCTAGACCAAGCAGATACGCAGTATTTT.

With regard to this clone: This CDR3 is also generated by other DNA sequences in the sample. The chain carries TRBV28 and TRBJ1-1; D remains ambiguous. The ends were cut back, 6 bases at V and 1 base at J, with 9 bases in the middle. Germline CDR1 MDHEN, CDR2 SYDVKM. The CDR3 consists of 13 residues. In DNA, the CDR3 is TGTGCCAGCAGCTTAGATCCGAACACTGAAGCTTTCTTT. Encoded protein: CASSLDPNTEAFF.

Details on this clone: Other nucleotide sequences in the sample specify the same CDR3. The chain uses TRBV27 and TRBJ2-7; no clear D. Trimming left V 0 bases short and J 3 bases short, with 6 bases between. The CDR3 length is 13 residues. Germline assignment: CDR1 MNHEY and CDR2 SMNVEV (reference sequence). This chain's CDR3 is CASSLSVSYEQYF. CDR3 nucleotide sequence: TGTGCCAGCAGTTTATCTGTCAGCTACGAGCAGTACTTC.

The chain combines TRBV7-9 with TRBJ2-1, with D unresolved. This CDR3 contains 14 residues. V lost 0 bases, J lost 6 bases, and 9 bases lay in between. Germline CDR1 and CDR2: SEHNR and FQNEAQ (reference sequence). The CDR3 nucleotides read TGTGCCAGCAGCTTAGCTTTAGGTGTCAATGAGCAGTTCTTC. It codes for CASSLALGVNEQFF.

The chain carries TRBV5-1 and TRBJ2-3, with 9 bases identical to TRBD2. CDR3 size: 17 residues. Germline-derived CDR1 and CDR2 are SGHRS and YFSETQ. V gave up 1 base and J gave up 2 bases; unmatched junction bases: 8. In nucleotides, the CDR3 is TGCGCCAGCAGCTTGAAGGTCCCTAGCGGGAACACAGATACGCAGTATTTT. Translated, it gives CASSLKVPSGNTDTQYF.

The rearrangement uses TRBV27 and TRBJ1-5; D not resolved. The germline gives CDR1 MNHEY, CDR2 SMNVEV (reference sequence). There are 14 residues in the CDR3. Trimming took 0 bases from V and 9 from J, leaving 12 bases between them. Here the CDR3 reads CASSLSATLGPQHF. CDR3 DNA: TGTGCCAGCAGTTTATCGGCGACCCTTGGGCCCCAGCATTTT.

This chain links TRBV13 with TRBJ2-1, with 7 bases that match TRBD1. The germline gives CDR1 PRHDT, CDR2 FYEKMQ (reference sequence). J gave up 2 bases and V 5 bases, and 12 bases lay outside the gene matches. This CDR3 has 17 amino acids. CDR3: CASSPAGTDKPYNEQFF. DNA of the CDR3: TGTGCCAGCAGCCCCGCAGGGACAGATAAACCCTACAATGAGCAGTTCTTC.

The chain links TRBV9 to TRBJ2-7, with TRBD2 identical over 8 bases. The J segment lost 4 bases and the V segment lost 4 bases, leaving 10 bases of the junction unmatched. The V gene's germline CDR1 is SGDLS and CDR2 YYNGEE. The CDR3 is 15 residues long. The CDR3 region has the DNA TGTGCCAGCAGCCCTTCGGGAGGGCCCTCGTACGAGCAGTACTTC. Protein product: CASSPSGGPSYEQYF.

The CDR3 nucleotides read TGTGCCAGCAGCCTTAGTGCCACAGCCTACGAGCAGTACTTC. Its protein is CASSLSATAYEQYF. The V call is TRBV6-5, the J call TRBJ2-7, with no clear D. Germline V CDR1 and CDR2: MNHEY, SVGAGI. Trimming took off 6 bases at V and 2 bases at J, with 14 bases between the two ends. This CDR3 region has 14 residues.

This clone was seen just once. The gene calls are TRBV7-2 and TRBJ2-3; possible D gene TRBD2, 5 bases. CDR1 is SGHTA, CDR2 FQGNSA, per germline. CDR3 length: 15 residues. V lost 5 bases to trimming and J lost 2 bases, with 14 bases between them. As DNA, the CDR3 is TGTGCCAGCAGCCTGGGGAGCGGTTACACAGATACGCAGTATTTT. The encoded protein is CASSLGSGYTDTQYF. The full variable domain, in which reference TRBV7-2 and TRBJ2-3 provide the parts outside the CDR3, is GAGVSQSPSNKVTEKGKDVELRCDPISGHTALYWYRQSLGQGLEFLIYFQGNSAPDKSGLPSDRFSAERTGGSVSTLTIQRTQQEDSAVYLCASSLGSGYTDTQYFGPGTRLTVL.

This sequence joins TRBV4-3 and TRBJ2-2; TRBD2 matches 8 bases. The V gene end was trimmed by 1 base and the J gene end by 4 bases; junction bases not matched to a gene: 2. CDR1 is LGHNA and CDR2 is YSLEER in the germline V gene. The CDR3 sequence is 15 residues long. The CDR3 DNA is TGCGCCAGCAGCCAAGCAGCGGGAGCCACCGGGGAGCTGTTTTTT. Amino acid sequence: CASSQAAGATGELFF.

CDR3 sequence: CATSRDTTSGTSYNEQFF. CDR3 coding DNA: TGTGCCACCAGCAGAGATACAACTAGCGGAACCTCCTACAATGAGCAGTTCTTC. V is TRBV15 and J is TRBJ2-1, with TRBD2 matching 8 bases. Germline V gives CDR1 LNHNV, CDR2 YYDKDF (reference sequence). V shed 0 bases, J shed 0 bases, and the junction held 7 bases outside the gene matches. This CDR3 spans 18 amino acids.

CDR3 DNA sequence: TGCGCCAGCAGTGAGATCGGGGATAGCTCCTACGAGCAGTACTTC. Translating it yields CASSEIGDSSYEQYF. The chain uses TRBV10-2 and TRBJ2-7, with a possible D match to TRBD2 (5 bases). V was clipped by 2 bases and J by 0 bases, with 11 bases between them. The CDR3 has 15 amino acids. Germline CDR1 reads WSHSY; CDR2 reads SAAADI.

The V gene is TRBV15, the J gene TRBJ2-7; tentative D call: TRBD1 (6 bases). V lost 9 bases to trimming and J lost 6 bases, with 21 bases between them. This CDR3 spans 14 amino acids. Germline V lookup: CDR1 LNHNV, CDR2 YYDKDF (reference sequence). The CDR3 nucleotides are TGTGCCACTGCCAAATCCATCGCAGGGGTCGAGCAGTACTTC. The encoded protein is CATAKSIAGVEQYF.

The chain combines TRBV5-1 with TRBJ2-1; TRBD1 matches 8 bases. CDR3 length: 16 amino acids. With 3 bases clipped from V and 5 bases from J, the junction kept 10 bases outside the gene matches. Per germline, CDR1 SGHRS and CDR2 YFSETQ. CDR3 bases: TGCGCCAGCAGCTCAGGGACAGGATTTACACACAATGAGCAGTTCTTC. Its translation: CASSSGTGFTHNEQFF.

The V gene is TRBV6-1, the J gene TRBJ2-7; 11 bases align to TRBD2. Germline V CDR1 and CDR2: MNHNS, SASEGT. The CDR3 is 15 amino acids. J lost 2 bases, V lost 6 bases, and 6 bases had no gene match. In DNA form, the CDR3 reads TGTGCCAGCAGAGAGGTAGCGGGAGGGACCTACGAGCAGTACTTC. Translated: CASREVAGGTYEQYF.

The count of this clone is one. The chain combines TRBV4-3 with TRBJ2-7; D gene ambiguous. Germline V CDR1 and CDR2: LGHNA, YSLEER. V dropped 0 bases and J dropped 0 bases, with 6 bases sitting between them. The CDR3 totals 14 residues. The CDR3 loop reads CASSQEIGSYEQYF. CDR3 sequence (DNA): TGCGCCAGCAGCCAAGAGATTGGCTCCTACGAGCAGTACTTC.